Presented here are 27 T cell receptor beta chains from one specimen sequenced in a study of blood T cell repertoires in COVID-19. The method was immunoSEQ multiplex PCR; TCRdb's version includes in-frame clones alone and lacks a portion of them. The table has over 250,000 clones, about four fifths seen once; the top ten hold roughly 1.6%. Material for sequencing was peripheral blood. Receptors originate from a human donor with COVID-19, enrolled during active disease. The donor label of this sample is uncertain.

The chain uses TRBV4-3 and TRBJ2-6; D uncertain. Trimming stripped 0 bases from V and 13 bases from J, with 7 bases between. This CDR3 spans 12 amino acids. CDR1 is LGHNA, CDR2 YSLEER, per germline. The chain's CDR3 is CASSQDFLVLTF. The DNA of the CDR3 is TGCGCCAGCAGCCAAGATTTCCTGGTCCTGACTTTC.

The chain links TRBV19 to TRBJ2-2; 8 positions match TRBD2. V shed 2 bases, J shed 2 bases, and the junction held 4 bases outside the gene matches. CDR3 length equals 16 residues. Germline loops: CDR1 LNHDA, CDR2 SQIVND (reference sequence). The CDR3 spells CASSISTSVNTGELFF. The CDR3 region has the DNA TGTGCCAGTAGTATATCGACTAGCGTAAACACCGGGGAGCTGTTTTTT.

The V call is TRBV9, the J call TRBJ2-1, with TRBD2 matching over 7 bases. The CDR3 consists of 15 residues. Trimming removed 0 bases from V and 9 bases from J; junction bases left unmatched: 9. Germline assignment: CDR1 SGDLS and CDR2 YYNGEE. This chain's CDR3 is CASSVVTGLGTEQFF. In DNA form, the CDR3 reads TGTGCCAGCAGCGTAGTGACTGGACTAGGCACTGAGCAGTTCTTC.

The count of this clone is one. V is TRBV6-6 and J is TRBJ1-1; the match to TRBD1 covers 8 bases. The germline V gene encodes CDR1 MNHNY and CDR2 SVGAGI (reference sequence). V was clipped by 2 bases and J by 4 bases; unmatched bases: 3. The CDR3 is 14 amino acids. Here the CDR3 reads CASSYRDRTTEAFF. Here the CDR3 DNA reads TGTGCCAGCAGTTACAGGGACAGGACCACTGAAGCTTTCTTT.

The genes are TRBV10-3 and TRBJ2-3; 7 nucleotides match TRBD1. CDR1 is ENHRY, CDR2 SYGVKD, per germline. The J segment lost 3 bases and the V segment lost 4 bases, leaving 4 bases of the junction unmatched. The CDR3 runs to 14 residues. The CDR3 DNA is TGTGCCATCAGTGGACAGGGTAGAACAGATACGCAGTATTTT. Amino acid sequence: CAISGQGRTDTQYF.

The rearrangement uses TRBV6-5 and TRBJ2-7; TRBD2 is a possible D gene (6 bases). This CDR3 is 15 amino acids long. V was cut by 0 bases and J by 6 bases, with 15 bases left in between. Germline V gene data show CDR1 as MNHEY and CDR2 as SVGAGI. The DNA for the CDR3 is TGTGCCAGCAGTTACTCAGGGCTAGCGCTTACCGAGCAGTACTTC. This codes for CASSYSGLALTEQYF.

V usage is TRBV19 and J usage is TRBJ2-1; 15 bases agree with TRBD2. Germline V gene sequence: CDR1 LNHDA, CDR2 SQIVND (reference sequence). This CDR3 has 17 amino acids. With 6 bases clipped from V and 6 bases from J, the junction kept 9 bases outside the gene matches. CDR3 DNA: TGTGCCAGTAGGAGGGCTGAGGGACTAGCGGGGGGCAATGAGCAGTTCTTC. This gives the protein CASRRAEGLAGGNEQFF.

The rearrangement joins TRBV5-1 to TRBJ1-1; TRBD1 aligns across 7 bases. Germline V gene sequence: CDR1 SGHRS, CDR2 YFSETQ. The ends lost 3 bases at V and 1 base at J; junction bases unmatched: 0. The CDR3 is 13 residues long. For the CDR3, the DNA is TGCGCCAGCAGCTACAGGGGGAACACTGAAGCTTTCTTT. Translating gives CASSYRGNTEAFF.

The V call is TRBV19, the J call TRBJ2-2; no definite D call. Germline V gene lookup returns CDR1 LNHDA and CDR2 SQIVND (reference sequence). With 4 bases removed from V and 0 bases from J, the gap between germline ends came to 6 bases. CDR3 length equals 14 residues. CDR3 coding DNA: TGTGCCAGTAGTACCGCAGCGAACACCGGGGAGCTGTTTTTT. Protein product: CASSTAANTGELFF.

This chain links TRBV6-5 with TRBJ1-3, with D tentatively TRBD1 (5 bases). CDR3 length equals 12 residues. The V end lost 10 bases, the J end lost 0 bases, and 7 bases lay between the germline ends. Germline V gives CDR1 MNHEY, CDR2 SVGAGI. DNA for the CDR3: TGTGCCACTAGGGGCTCTGGAAACACCATATATTTT. Residues: CATRGSGNTIYF.

The chain combines TRBV19 with TRBJ2-1; 8 bases align to TRBD2. The length of the CDR3 is 15 residues. V was pared by 3 bases and J by 3 bases, with 4 bases of the junction left unmatched. The germline CDR1 and CDR2 sequences are LNHDA and SQIVND (reference sequence). The CDR3 sequence: CASSIAGRGYNEQFF. In DNA, the CDR3 is TGTGCCAGTAGTATTGCCGGGAGGGGCTACAATGAGCAGTTCTTC.

This chain links TRBV14 with TRBJ2-5; TRBD2 is a possible D gene (6 bases). The CDR3 extends over 17 amino acids. Germline V gene data show CDR1 as SGHDN and CDR2 as FVKESK. V was cut by 4 bases and J by 4 bases, with 22 bases left in between. The CDR3 protein is CASSRARTGPGGETQYF. The CDR3 region has the DNA TGTGCCAGCAGCCGAGCCCGGACCGGGCCCGGGGGAGAGACCCAGTACTTC.

The chain links TRBV7-2 to TRBJ1-6; D is possibly TRBD1 (5 bases). Deletions cut 1 base from V and 8 bases from J, with 12 bases between. The germline V gene has CDR1 SGHTA and CDR2 FQGNSA. The CDR3 extends over 15 amino acids. The CDR3 sequence is CASSLESGGDSPLHF. CDR3 coding DNA: TGTGCCAGCAGCTTAGAGAGCGGAGGGGATTCACCCCTCCACTTT.

The V call is TRBV9, the J call TRBJ2-7; TRBD1 matches at 9 bases. V lost 0 bases to trimming and J lost 6 bases; unmatched junction nucleotides: 4. The CDR3 contains 14 residues. Germline lookup yields CDR1 SGDLS and CDR2 YYNGEE. CDR3: CASSVVTGGGEQYF. CDR3 bases: TGTGCCAGCAGCGTAGTCACAGGGGGCGGCGAGCAGTACTTC.

The J gene is TRBJ1-1, the V gene TRBV30, with a weak D call TRBD1 (5 bases). The CDR3 runs 13 residues. Trimming pared 4 bases from V and 3 bases from J, leaving 12 bases between. The germline V gene encodes CDR1 GTSNPN and CDR2 SVGIG (reference sequence). CDR3 amino acids: CAWTAGMYTEAFF. The CDR3 region has the DNA TGTGCCTGGACAGCAGGGATGTACACTGAAGCTTTCTTT.

This CDR3 reads CASSLTSGRTEQYF. The CDR3 nucleotides read TGTGCCAGCAGCCTGACTAGCGGGAGGACCGAGCAGTACTTC. The J gene is TRBJ2-7, the V gene TRBV7-9, with 13 bases matching TRBD2. The germline V gene has CDR1 SEHNR and CDR2 FQNEAQ (reference sequence). J lost 6 bases, V lost 5 bases, and 4 bases had no gene match. CDR3 length: 14 amino acids.

The V gene is TRBV19, the J gene TRBJ2-7; maybe TRBD1 (6 bases). V lost 5 bases, J lost 3 bases, and 17 bases lay in between. The germline CDR1 and CDR2 sequences are LNHDA and SQIVND (reference sequence). The CDR3 totals 15 residues. The CDR3 reads CASSFTEGGIYEQYF. The DNA for the CDR3 is TGTGCCAGTAGTTTCACGGAAGGGGGAATCTACGAGCAGTACTTC.

CDR3 nucleotide sequence: TGTGCCAGCAGTTACTCTCCGAATAGCGAGGGGCAGTTCTTC. It is translated as CASSYSPNSEGQFF. The chain employs TRBV6-6 and TRBJ2-1, with TRBD2 as a possible D gene (5 bases). Germline V gives CDR1 MNHNY, CDR2 SVGAGI (reference sequence). This CDR3 contains 14 residues. Trimming shortened V by 0 bases and J by 12 bases, and 15 bases separated the two germline ends.

The chain joins TRBV7-3 to TRBJ2-2, with a tentative D call TRBD1 (6 bases). The V end lost 6 bases, the J end lost 1 base, and 9 bases lay between the germline ends. CDR3 size: 14 residues. Per germline, CDR1 SGHTA and CDR2 FQGTGA. CDR3 amino acids: CASRLDRNTGELFF. CDR3 nucleotide sequence: TGTGCCAGCAGGTTGGACAGGAACACCGGGGAGCTGTTTTTT.

The genes are TRBV2 and TRBJ2-3; 8 nucleotides agree with TRBD2. The junction had 5 bases not matched to a gene; V was cut back by 0 bases and J by 3 bases. CDR3 size: 16 residues. The germline V gene encodes CDR1 SNHLY and CDR2 FYNNEI. CDR3 region: CASSEARLATTDTQYF. CDR3 nucleotide sequence: TGTGCCAGCAGTGAAGCGCGACTAGCGACGACAGATACGCAGTATTTT.

CDR3 DNA sequence: TGTGCCAGCAGTTCCGCTCGCCCCGGGACTCTCTACGAGCAGTACTTC. Its translation: CASSSARPGTLYEQYF. The chain recombines TRBV6-5 with TRBJ2-7; D may be TRBD2 (6 bases). Per germline, CDR1 MNHEY and CDR2 SVGAGI. CDR3 size: 16 residues. V shed 4 bases and J shed 3 bases, with 19 bases lying between them.

Here the CDR3 DNA reads TGTGCCAGCAGCCCACAGAGAGGAGGAGGCACTACGTTCTCCTACAATGAGCAGTTCTTC. Translating gives CASSPQRGGGTTFSYNEQFF. The chain combines TRBV7-6 with TRBJ2-1; the D gene is possibly TRBD2 (5 bases). The CDR3 totals 20 residues. V was clipped by 5 bases and J by 0 bases, with 26 bases between them. Germline CDR1 is SGHVS and CDR2 is FNYEAQ.

This clone is a singleton in its sample. V is TRBV28 and J is TRBJ1-4; 9 bases fit TRBD1. Germline loops: CDR1 MDHEN, CDR2 SYDVKM. This CDR3 contains 16 residues. Trimming at V came to 1 base and at J to 5 bases, leaving 5 bases not matched to a gene. CDR3 DNA sequence: TGTGCCAGCAGTTTATCGGTGACAGGGGGGAATGAAAAACTGTTTTTT. Translating it yields CASSLSVTGGNEKLFF.

This clone has a single count. The rearrangement joins TRBV11-2 to TRBJ1-5; 8 bases are shared with TRBD1. Germline V lookup: CDR1 SGHAT, CDR2 FQNNGV. The CDR3 is made up of 15 amino acids. J gave up 4 bases and V 5 bases, and 7 bases lay outside the gene matches. Written as DNA, the CDR3 is TGTGCCAGCAGCCCGGGACAGGTAGAAAATCAGCCCCAGCATTTT. Its protein is CASSPGQVENQPQHF.

This clone has just a few counts. The genes are TRBV11-3 and TRBJ2-1; 11 nucleotides align to TRBD2. Germline trimming cut 6 bases from V and 9 bases from J; bases unmatched to any gene: 7. The CDR3 length is 14 residues. Germline values: CDR1 SGHNT, CDR2 YENEEA. CDR3 region: CASSPGLAETEQFF. The CDR3 DNA follows: TGTGCCAGCAGTCCGGGACTAGCGGAAACTGAGCAGTTCTTC.

The V gene is TRBV2, the J gene TRBJ1-4; maybe TRBD1 (5 bases). The CDR3 covers 14 residues. Between the trimmed V and J ends, which lost 6 bases and 3 bases, there was a span of 11 bases. Per germline, CDR1 SNHLY and CDR2 FYNNEI. CDR3 in amino acids: CASSLRVANEKLFF. In nucleotides, the CDR3 is TGTGCCAGCAGCCTCAGGGTAGCTAATGAAAAACTGTTTTTT. The full variable domain, its missing parts supplied by reference TRBV2 and TRBJ1-4, is EPEVTQTPSHQVTQMGQEVILRCVPISNHLYFYWYRQILGQKVEFLVSFYNNEISEKSEIFDDQFSVERPDGSNFTLKIRSTKLEDSAMYFCASSLRVANEKLFFGSGTQLSVL.

This clone was counted between two and nine times. The chain employs TRBV30 and TRBJ2-1, with TRBD2 matching over 10 bases. The CDR3 has 16 residues. After removal of 8 bases from V and 8 bases from J, the junction contained 18 bases not matched to a gene. Germline values: CDR1 GTSNPN, CDR2 SVGIG (reference sequence). The CDR3 spells CAQRRAGGIIGDEQFF. Here the CDR3 DNA reads TGTGCCCAGAGGAGAGCGGGAGGGATAATAGGCGATGAGCAGTTCTTC.